The clone carrying this TCR beta chain was seen only once. The entry originates in a study of blood T cell repertoires in COVID-19. Study-level information: Acute-phase and convalescent COVID-19 samples originated in the United States, Italy and Spain.

CDR3 length: 13 residues. Germline-derived CDR1 and CDR2 are SEHNR and FQNEAQ (reference sequence). J lost 5 bases, V lost 4 bases, and 5 bases had no gene match. In the study's own analysis: Researchers report that nucleated cell counts were estimated from reference gene primer amplification. TCRdb's table, derived via immunoSEQ multiplex PCR, lists solely in-frame clones and lacks some. D and trimming come from the DNA, and the V and J calls and clone size come from that table. Found here are 350,000 to 450,000 clones, around nine tenths of them singletons; the top ten hold under 8.5%. The rearrangement joins TRBV7-9 to TRBJ2-7, with 7 positions matching TRBD2. The sequencing input was peripheral blood. The clonotype comes from a woman aged 55-75 years with COVID-19, enrolled during active disease. The CDR3 bases are TGTGCCAGCAGCTATAGGGAGGGGAACGAGCAGTACTTC. Its translation is CASSYREGNEQYF.